The T cell receptor beta chain under discussion was sequenced for a study of Graves' ophthalmopathy and Graves' hyperthyroidism. This clonotype came up many times. Investigators amplified TCR beta CDR3 regions from RNA transcripts. Second-round multiplex PCR followed a first-round RT-PCR using HTBI primers. TCRdb re-called the multiplex PCR reads with MiXCR, one entry per CDR3 protein. Among hundreds of thousands of distinct CDR3 sequences listed, approximately 15% were seen once. Sequencing used peripheral blood. The source is a woman aged 18-29 years with stable Graves' hyperthyroidism.

The CDR3, as DNA: TGTGCCAGCAGTCTGGACAGGGGTACTGAAGCTTTCTTT. Its translation: CASSLDRGTEAFF. The chain uses TRBV11-2 and TRBJ1-1; 9 nucleotides match TRBD1. Trimming removed 6 bases from V and 5 bases from J; junction bases left unmatched: 4. The length of the CDR3 is 13 residues. Germline values: CDR1 SGHAT, CDR2 FQNNGV.